These 17 T cell receptor beta chains were sequenced from one sample in a study of blood T cell repertoires in COVID-19. TCRdb keeps only in-frame clones here, not all; method: immunoSEQ multiplex PCR. The sample shows approximately 89,000 clones, more than 70% of them seen only once. The sequenced sample consisted of peripheral blood. The origin of the receptors is a man in his 70s with acute or convalescent COVID-19.

The chain uses TRBV9 and TRBJ2-3; 15 positions agree with TRBD2. V trimming: 3 bases; J trimming: 5 bases; junction bases outside the gene matches: 4. The CDR3 contains 16 residues. Germline assignment: CDR1 SGDLS and CDR2 YYNGEE. The chain's CDR3 is CASSGLGLAGGDTQYF. Here the CDR3 DNA reads TGTGCCAGCAGCGGGCTGGGACTAGCGGGGGGAGATACGCAGTATTTT.

This sequence joins TRBV28 and TRBJ2-1, with 10 bases lining up with TRBD2. CDR1 is MDHEN, CDR2 SYDVKM, per germline. The junction had 10 bases not matched to a gene; V was cut back by 7 bases and J by 4 bases. The CDR3 runs 16 residues. The CDR3 region is CASTQRASGSYNEQFF. CDR3 coding DNA: TGTGCCAGCACCCAACGGGCTAGCGGGAGTTACAATGAGCAGTTCTTC.

The chain combines TRBV6-1 with TRBJ2-7; 9 positions match TRBD1. The germline CDR1 and CDR2 sequences are MNHNS and SASEGT. Trimming took 4 bases from V and 0 from J; bases not matched to a gene: 10. This CDR3 is built from 17 residues. CDR3 sequence (DNA): TGTGCCAGCAGTGGCCCGGGACAGGGTTACCTCTCCTACGAGCAGTACTTC. As protein: CASSGPGQGYLSYEQYF.

The chain joins TRBV7-9 to TRBJ2-5; D is unresolved. Looked up from germline, CDR1 is SEHNR and CDR2 is FQNEAQ (reference sequence). CDR3 length: 10 amino acids. V was shortened by 10 bases and J by 1 base, with 4 bases between the two germline ends. The CDR3 DNA reads TGTGCCACCTCCCAAGAGACCCAGTACTTC. Translation gives CATSQETQYF.

The chain uses TRBV4-1 and TRBJ1-1; TRBD1 aligns across 7 bases. Losses at the gene ends were 1 base for V and 10 bases for J; bases not matched to a gene: 9. CDR3 length: 14 residues. Germline V gene lookup returns CDR1 MGHRA and CDR2 YSYEKL. This CDR3 is CASSQVRGLVSAFF. The CDR3 DNA reads TGCGCCAGCAGCCAAGTAAGGGGGCTCGTTTCAGCTTTCTTT.

Details on this clone: At one of its ends the junction is not consistent with the germline gene, which may arise from a read error. The chain employs TRBV27 and TRBJ2-7; 11 nucleotides agree with TRBD2. The germline CDR1 and CDR2 sequences are MNHEY and SMNVEV (reference sequence). The CDR3 runs to 15 residues. The CDR3 loop reads CATSTSGSAPYEQYF. DNA for the CDR3: TGTGCCACCAGTACTAGCGGGAGTGCCCCCTACGAGCAGTACTTC.

The V call is TRBV19, the J call TRBJ2-7; 10 bases are shared with TRBD2. Germline V gene data show CDR1 as LNHDA and CDR2 as SQIVND (reference sequence). This CDR3 is built from 17 residues. The junction had 12 bases not matched to a gene; V was cut back by 5 bases and J by 2 bases. The CDR3: CASSVVAGTSAAYEQYF. The CDR3 nucleotides read TGTGCCAGTAGTGTAGTTGCCGGGACTAGCGCCGCCTACGAGCAGTACTTC.

This clone was counted once. The chain has TRBV18 and TRBJ2-3, with 10 positions matching TRBD1. Germline V gives CDR1 KGHSH, CDR2 LQKENI. V shed 3 bases and J 0 bases; nucleotides not matched to a gene: 6. The CDR3 contains 17 residues. The CDR3: CASSPYGQGESTDTQYF. The CDR3 DNA is TGTGCCAGCTCACCCTACGGACAGGGGGAGAGCACAGATACGCAGTATTTT.

The rearrangement links TRBV27 to TRBJ2-5, with D possibly TRBD1 on 6 matching bases. Per germline, CDR1 MNHEY and CDR2 SMNVEV (reference sequence). The CDR3 contains 11 residues. Trimming removed 10 bases from V and 5 bases from J, with 11 bases in between. The chain's CDR3 is CANERGETQYF. CDR3 bases: TGTGCCAACGAGAGGGGGGAGACCCAGTACTTC.

The chain is built from TRBV19 and TRBJ1-6; D gene uncertain. This CDR3 region has 16 residues. The V and J ends lost 3 bases and 0 bases respectively, with 9 bases between them. Germline CDR1 reads LNHDA; CDR2 reads SQIVND (reference sequence). The CDR3 reads CASSIGGSSYNSPLHF. The CDR3, as DNA: TGTGCCAGTAGTATCGGCGGGAGCTCCTATAATTCACCCCTCCACTTT.

V gene TRBV6-5 combines with J gene TRBJ1-2; possibly TRBD1 for D (5 bases). The CDR3 loop spans 13 amino acids. From germline, CDR1 is MNHEY and CDR2 SVGAGI. Deletions cut 7 bases from V and 1 base from J, with 10 bases between. The CDR3 region is CASNPTVNYGYTF. CDR3 nucleotide sequence: TGTGCCAGCAATCCGACAGTTAACTATGGCTACACCTTC.

The rearrangement links TRBV19 to TRBJ2-2; a weak D match, TRBD1 (5 bases). Germline V gene lookup returns CDR1 LNHDA and CDR2 SQIVND (reference sequence). This CDR3 has 17 residues. Trimming took 5 bases from V and 2 from J, leaving 18 bases between them. The chain's CDR3 is CASSFARAGLNTGELFF. As DNA, the CDR3 is TGTGCCAGTAGTTTCGCTCGGGCAGGGTTAAACACCGGGGAGCTGTTTTTT.

CDR3 DNA sequence: TGTGCCATCTCATATCTATCTACCGGGACCGGGGAGCTGTTTTTT. Translation: CAISYLSTGTGELFF. The chain combines TRBV6-5 with TRBJ2-2; D gene uncertain. The V end was cut by 10 bases, the J end by 5 bases, with 20 bases between. The CDR3 runs to 15 residues. Germline-derived CDR1 and CDR2 are MNHEY and SVGAGI.

This chain joins TRBV7-3 and TRBJ2-1, with D possibly TRBD2 on 6 matching bases. The germline V gene has CDR1 SGHTA and CDR2 FQGTGA. This CDR3 spans 17 amino acids. V lost 1 base and J lost 5, with 18 bases in between. The CDR3 here is CASSLNLGTSVHNEQFF. In DNA form, the CDR3 reads TGTGCCAGCAGCTTAAACTTAGGGACTTCCGTCCACAATGAGCAGTTCTTC.

The chain recombines TRBV5-1 with TRBJ2-3; a weak D match, TRBD2 (6 bases). This CDR3 contains 13 residues. Per germline, CDR1 SGHRS and CDR2 YFSETQ. V was shortened by 6 bases and J by 3 bases, with 11 bases between the two germline ends. The CDR3 coding sequence is TGCGCCAGCATGGAGGGAATGACAGATACGCAGTATTTT. Translated, it gives CASMEGMTDTQYF. Using reference TRBV5-1 and TRBJ2-3 for the parts outside the CDR3, the full variable domain is KAGVTQTPRYLIKTRGQQVTLSCSPISGHRSVSWYQQTPGQGLQFLFEYFSETQRNKGNFPGRFSGRQFSNSRSEMNVSTLELGDSALYLCASMEGMTDTQYFGPGTRLTVL.

The chain joins TRBV5-1 to TRBJ2-5, with 9 bases lining up with TRBD2. Germline lookup yields CDR1 SGHRS and CDR2 YFSETQ. CDR3 length: 14 amino acids. The V and J ends lost 6 bases and 5 bases, in that order; junction bases with no gene match: 8. The CDR3 reads CASKIAGERETQYF. In DNA form, the CDR3 reads TGCGCCAGCAAAATAGCGGGAGAAAGGGAGACCCAGTACTTC. The full variable domain, completed using reference TRBV5-1 and TRBJ2-5, is KAGVTQTPRYLIKTRGQQVTLSCSPISGHRSVSWYQQTPGQGLQFLFEYFSETQRNKGNFPGRFSGRQFSNSRSEMNVSTLELGDSALYLCASKIAGERETQYFGPGTRLLVL.

In its sample, this clone was seen a few times. The chain carries TRBV7-2 and TRBJ1-2; D uncertain. Trimming removed 1 base at V and 4 bases at J, with 10 bases between. From germline, CDR1 is SGHTA and CDR2 FQGNSA. The CDR3 contains 14 residues. This CDR3 is CASSLDYMSYGYTF. CDR3 bases: TGTGCCAGCAGCTTAGATTATATGTCCTATGGCTACACCTTC.